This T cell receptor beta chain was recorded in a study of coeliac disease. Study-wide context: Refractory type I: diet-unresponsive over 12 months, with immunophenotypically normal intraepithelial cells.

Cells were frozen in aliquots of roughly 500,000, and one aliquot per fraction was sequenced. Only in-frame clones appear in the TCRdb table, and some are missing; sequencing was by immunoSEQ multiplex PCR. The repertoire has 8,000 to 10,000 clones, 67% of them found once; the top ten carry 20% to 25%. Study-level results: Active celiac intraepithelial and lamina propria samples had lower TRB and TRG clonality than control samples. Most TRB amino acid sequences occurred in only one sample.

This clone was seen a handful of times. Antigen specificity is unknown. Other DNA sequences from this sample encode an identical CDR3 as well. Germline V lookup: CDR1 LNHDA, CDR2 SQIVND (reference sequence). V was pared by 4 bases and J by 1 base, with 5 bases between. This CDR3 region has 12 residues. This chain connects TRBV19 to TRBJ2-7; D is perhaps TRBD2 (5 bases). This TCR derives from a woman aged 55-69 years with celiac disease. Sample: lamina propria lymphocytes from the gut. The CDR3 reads CASSSGSYEQYF. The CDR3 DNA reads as TGTGCCAGTAGTAGCGGGTCCTACGAGCAGTACTTC.